A selection of T cell receptor beta chains follows, all from one sample in a study of T cell responses to AZD1222 COVID-19 vaccine. Libraries were prepared by immunoSEQ multiplex PCR; TCRdb keeps only in-frame clonotypes and omits some of them. Of roughly 140,000 clones listed, approximately 87% are singletons. Sequenced here: peripheral blood, sampled 28 days after the second AZD1222 dose. These receptors all stem from an adult who received the AZD1222 COVID-19 vaccine. Both conserved end residues are part of each CDR3. D genes are given only for firm matches. The listing skips clone size in some rows; elsewhere it reads once, few, many or a size class.

j_call: TRBJ1-4; d_call: NA; v_call: TRBV19; clone_size: few; cdr3_aa: CASSMNTGTNEKLFF; cdr3_nt: TGTGCCAGTAGTATGAATACAGGGACTAATGAAAAACTGTTTTTT
j_call: TRBJ1-5; d_call: NA; v_call: TRBV19; clone_size: once; cdr3_aa: CASSIEAQGYQPQHF; cdr3_nt: TGTGCCAGTAGTATAGAGGCACAGGGCTATCAGCCCCAGCATTTT
j_call: TRBJ2-3; d_call: TRBD2; v_call: TRBV15; clone_size: NA; cdr3_aa: CATSRERPSGGLATQYF; cdr3_nt: TGTGCCACCAGCAGAGAGCGGCCTAGCGGGGGGTTGGCTACGCAGTATTTT
j_call: TRBJ2-2; d_call: TRBD2; v_call: TRBV5-4; clone_size: NA; cdr3_aa: CASSLEASGASGELFF; cdr3_nt: TGTGCCAGCAGCTTGGAGGCTAGCGGGGCCTCCGGGGAGCTGTTTTTT
j_call: TRBJ1-2; d_call: NA; v_call: TRBV10-3; clone_size: NA; cdr3_aa: CAISETTAGYTF; cdr3_nt: TGTGCCATCAGTGAGACAACTGCGGGCTACACCTTC
j_call: TRBJ1-5; d_call: TRBD1; v_call: TRBV28; clone_size: NA; cdr3_aa: CASSSPGQGLQPQHF; cdr3_nt: TGTGCCAGCAGTTCTCCGGGACAGGGTCTTCAGCCCCAGCATTTT
j_call: TRBJ2-7; d_call: NA; v_call: TRBV10-3; clone_size: once; cdr3_aa: CAISESTGQQYF; cdr3_nt: TGTGCCATCAGTGAGTCGACAGGCCAGCAGTACTTC
j_call: TRBJ2-1; d_call: NA; v_call: TRBV7-3; clone_size: NA; cdr3_aa: CASSLGVSSYNEQFF; cdr3_nt: TGTGCCAGCAGCTTAGGGGTCAGCTCCTACAATGAGCAGTTCTTC
j_call: TRBJ1-5; d_call: NA; v_call: TRBV28; clone_size: NA; cdr3_aa: CASSRLGGRGNQPQHF; cdr3_nt: TGTGCCAGCTCTCGATTGGGGGGCCGGGGCAATCAGCCCCAGCATTTT
j_call: TRBJ1-2; d_call: NA; v_call: TRBV6-2/TRBV6-3; clone_size: NA; cdr3_aa: CASSNLQASCTF; cdr3_nt: TGTGCCAGCAGTAACCTTCAGGCCTCGTGCACCTTC
j_call: TRBJ2-7; d_call: NA; v_call: TRBV4-2; clone_size: many; cdr3_aa: CASSQVFLARGEQYF; cdr3_nt: TGTGCCAGCAGCCAAGTTTTTCTAGCGCGGGGCGAGCAGTACTTC
j_call: TRBJ1-6; d_call: NA; v_call: TRBV19; clone_size: NA; cdr3_aa: CASSFDMGNSPLHF; cdr3_nt: TGTGCCAGTAGTTTCGACATGGGCAATTCACCCCTCCACTTT